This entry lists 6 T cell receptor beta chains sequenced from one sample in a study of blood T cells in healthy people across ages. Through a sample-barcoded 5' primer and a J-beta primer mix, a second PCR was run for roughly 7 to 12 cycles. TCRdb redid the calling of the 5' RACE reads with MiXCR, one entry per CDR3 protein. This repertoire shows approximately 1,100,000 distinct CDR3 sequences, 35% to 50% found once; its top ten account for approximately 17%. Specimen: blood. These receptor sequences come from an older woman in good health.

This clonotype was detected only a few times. The CDR3 loop is CASSVTGTSSPRYF. The CDR3 DNA follows: TGTGCCAGCAGCGTCACTGGGACATCTTCCCCCCGGTACTTC. This chain links TRBV9 with TRBJ2-7; a weak D match, TRBD1 (6 bases). Per germline, CDR1 SGDLS and CDR2 YYNGEE. V gave up 2 bases and J gave up 12 bases, with 21 bases separating them. This CDR3 spans 14 amino acids.

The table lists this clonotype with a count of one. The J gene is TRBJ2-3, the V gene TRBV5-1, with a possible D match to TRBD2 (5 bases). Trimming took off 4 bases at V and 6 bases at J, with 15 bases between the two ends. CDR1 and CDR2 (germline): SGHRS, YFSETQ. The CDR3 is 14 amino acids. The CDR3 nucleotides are TGCGCCAGCAGCCTACGGACGGGGATGGATACGCAGTATTTT. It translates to CASSLRTGMDTQYF. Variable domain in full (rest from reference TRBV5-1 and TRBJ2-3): KAGVTQTPRYLIKTRGQQVTLSCSPISGHRSVSWYQQTPGQGLQFLFEYFSETQRNKGNFPGRFSGRQFSNSRSEMNVSTLELGDSALYLCASSLRTGMDTQYFGPGTRLTVL.

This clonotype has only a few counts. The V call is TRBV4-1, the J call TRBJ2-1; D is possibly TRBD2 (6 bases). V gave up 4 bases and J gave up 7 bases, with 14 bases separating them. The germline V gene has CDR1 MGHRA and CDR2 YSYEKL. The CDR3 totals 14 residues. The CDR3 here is CASSRGDPGNEQFF. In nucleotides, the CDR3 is TGCGCCAGCAGCCGCGGGGACCCGGGGAATGAGCAGTTCTTC.

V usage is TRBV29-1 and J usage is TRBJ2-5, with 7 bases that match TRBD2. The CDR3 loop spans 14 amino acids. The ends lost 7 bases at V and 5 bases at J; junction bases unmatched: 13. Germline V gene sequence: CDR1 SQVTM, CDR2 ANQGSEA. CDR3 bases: TGCAGCGGGGGGTGGGCGGGAGATTGGGAGACCCAGTACTTC. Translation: CSGGWAGDWETQYF.

The CDR3 is CASSVEANYNEQFF. The CDR3 bases are TGTGCCAGCAGCGTAGAGGCAAACTACAATGAGCAGTTCTTC. The chain has TRBV9 and TRBJ2-1; D remains ambiguous. Per germline, CDR1 SGDLS and CDR2 YYNGEE. CDR3 length equals 14 residues. The V end was cut by 0 bases, the J end by 3 bases, with 7 bases between. Based on the CDR3 plus reference TRBV9 and TRBJ2-1, the full variable domain is DSGVTQTPKHLITATGQRVTLRCSPRSGDLSVYWYQQSLDQGLQFLIQYYNGEERAKGNILERFSAQQFPDLHSELNLSSLELGDSALYFCASSVEANYNEQFFGPGTRLTVL.

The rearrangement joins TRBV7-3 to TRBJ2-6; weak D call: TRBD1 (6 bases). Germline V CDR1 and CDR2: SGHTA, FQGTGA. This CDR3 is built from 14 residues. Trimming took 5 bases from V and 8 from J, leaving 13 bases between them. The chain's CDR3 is CASSVNRETNVLTF. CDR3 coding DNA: TGTGCCAGCAGCGTAAACAGGGAGACCAACGTCCTGACTTTC.